The 29 T cell receptor beta chains below come from one sample, sequenced in a study of T cell clonality in common variable immunodeficiency. Clones were sequenced by immunoSEQ multiplex PCR, and TCRdb holds only the in-frame ones, with some missing. The sample has roughly 30,000 clones, none seen only once. Material: peripheral blood mononuclear cells. The receptors were sampled from a person aged 18 to 75 in good health.

In this sample, this clone turned up many times. The read gets to within 3 residues of the CDR3 end, and the germline J gene fills in the rest. Other DNA variants within this sample encode the same CDR3. The V and J genes are TRBV20-1 and TRBJ1-4; 8 nucleotides line up with TRBD1. V lost 5 bases and J lost 8; bases outside the gene matches: 7. The germline CDR1 and CDR2 sequences are DFQATT and SNEGSKA (reference sequence). This CDR3 region has 13 residues. CDR3 residues: CSAWTGREEKLFF. CDR3 DNA (partial): TGCAGTGCTTGGACAGGGCGGGAAGAAAAA.

Relative to its sample, this clone is medium-sized. With the read ending 3 residues before the CDR3 end, the germline J gene is used to fill in that end. The rearrangement joins TRBV6-2 or TRBV6-3 to TRBJ2-1; maybe TRBD1 (6 bases). CDR1 is MNHEY, CDR2 SVGEGT, per germline. V shed 6 bases and J shed 3 bases, with 15 bases lying between them. CDR3 length: 15 amino acids. Here the CDR3 reads CASSSDGQIYNEQFF. The sequenced CDR3 bases are TGTGCCAGCAGCTCAGACGGACAGATCTACAATGAG.

In this sample, this clone turned up many times. The read comes to an end 3 residues before the CDR3 does, leaving the germline J gene to fill in the end. The chain is built from TRBV19 and TRBJ2-1, with D possibly matching TRBD2 (5 bases). Germline V lookup: CDR1 LNHDA, CDR2 SQIVND (reference sequence). The CDR3 runs 12 residues. V gave up 7 bases and J gave up 6 bases, with 10 bases separating them. CDR3 loop: CASNDRGNEQFF. CDR3 DNA, as far as it was read: TGTGCCAGTAACGACCGGGGCAATGAG. The full variable domain, in which reference TRBV19 and TRBJ2-1 provide the parts outside the CDR3, is DGGITQSPKYLFRKEGQNVTLSCEQNLNHDAMYWYRQDPGQGLRLIYYSQIVNDFQKGDIAEGYSVSREKKESFPLTVTSAQKNPTAFYLCASNDRGNEQFFGPGTRLTVL.

This clone has at least ten counts. The sequence runs out 3 residues before the end of the CDR3; the remainder is reconstructed from the germline J gene. This chain connects TRBV20-1 to TRBJ2-7, with TRBD2 identical over 9 bases. The CDR3 is 14 residues long. Germline assignment: CDR1 DFQATT and CDR2 SNEGSKA (reference sequence). Trimming at V came to 6 bases and at J to 5 bases, leaving 11 bases not matched to a gene. The CDR3 reads CSATPGLALNEQYF. CDR3 DNA, as far as it was read: TGCAGTGCCACCCCGGGACTAGCTCTGAACGAG.

Worth noting for this clone: The CDR3 goes on 3 residues after the read ends, and that part is filled in from the germline J gene. J is TRBJ2-5 and V is TRBV5-1; 13 bases line up with TRBD2. V shed 0 bases and J 2 bases; nucleotides not matched to a gene: 4. Looked up from germline, CDR1 is SGHRS and CDR2 is YFSETQ. The CDR3 is 17 amino acids. CDR3 in amino acids: CASSLAGTSGVQETQYF. CDR3 DNA, as far as it was read: TGCGCCAGCAGCTTGGCAGGGACTAGCGGGGTGCAAGAGACC.

The table lists this clone with many counts. The read comes to an end 3 residues before the CDR3 does, leaving the germline J gene to fill in the end. This chain joins TRBV5-1 and TRBJ1-1; 7 positions agree with TRBD1. Germline assignment: CDR1 SGHRS and CDR2 YFSETQ. The CDR3 runs 14 residues. The ends lost 0 bases at V and 4 bases at J; junction bases unmatched: 3. Partial CDR3 DNA: TGCGCCAGCAGCTTGGGGGCAGGGGGCACTGAA. This translates into CASSLGAGGTE. The whole CDR3 region reads CASSLGAGGTEAFF. The full variable domain, with the rest looked up from reference TRBV5-1 and TRBJ1-1, is KAGVTQTPRYLIKTRGQQVTLSCSPISGHRSVSWYQQTPGQGLQFLFEYFSETQRNKGNFPGRFSGRQFSNSRSEMNVSTLELGDSALYLCASSLGAGGTEAFFGQGTRLTVV.

This clone has ten or more counts. The sequence runs out 3 residues before the end of the CDR3; the remainder is reconstructed from the germline J gene. The genes are TRBV6-2 or TRBV6-3 and TRBJ1-1; TRBD1 might be the D (6 bases). Trimming removed 6 bases at V and 1 base at J, with 6 bases between. Germline CDR1 MNHEY, CDR2 SVGEGT. The CDR3 length is 12 residues. CDR3 bases read: TGTGCCAGCAGACAGGGGAACACTGAA. Translating gives CASRQGNTE. The whole CDR3 protein reads CASRQGNTEAFF.

This clone came up many times. The CDR3 is cut off 3 residues early in the read; its end comes from the germline J gene. The chain carries TRBV2 and TRBJ1-2, with D possibly matching TRBD1 (6 bases). This CDR3 contains 15 residues. Looked up from germline, CDR1 is SNHLY and CDR2 is FYNNEI. V was trimmed by 7 bases and J by 1 base, leaving 16 bases between them. CDR3 bases read: TGTGCCAGCATAAGAGGACAGACCAATAACTATGGC. Translated, it gives CASIRGQTNNYG. The CDR3 reads in full as CASIRGQTNNYGYTF.

In this sample, this clone turned up many times. The read ends 3 residues shy of where the CDR3 ends; the end is completed using the germline J gene. The sample holds other DNA sequences that translate to the same CDR3. The chain has TRBV5-1 and TRBJ1-5; possibly TRBD1 for D (5 bases). The CDR3 runs to 15 residues. The ends were cut back, 0 bases at V and 1 base at J, with 8 bases in the middle. Germline values: CDR1 SGHRS, CDR2 YFSETQ. The CDR3 reads CASSLEGVSNQPQHF. CDR3 bases read: TGCGCCAGCAGCTTGGAAGGGGTGAGCAATCAGCCC.

This clone was detected ten times or more. The DNA ends 3 residues before the CDR3 does, and the rest of the CDR3 is filled in from the germline J gene. The genes are TRBV5-4 and TRBJ2-3; unclear D gene. V was trimmed by 0 bases and J by 0 bases, leaving 8 bases between them. This CDR3 is 15 amino acids long. The germline V gene encodes CDR1 SGHNT and CDR2 YYREEE (reference sequence). The CDR3 sequence: CASSLASSSTDTQYF. CDR3 bases read: TGTGCCAGCAGCTTGGCTAGTTCTAGCACAGATACG.

The sample holds many counts of this clone. The read finishes 3 residues shy of the CDR3 end, and the germline J gene is used to complete it. This rearrangement joins TRBV6-2 or TRBV6-3 to TRBJ1-5; D ambiguous. Germline V lookup: CDR1 MNHEY, CDR2 SVGEGT. The CDR3 is made up of 13 amino acids. V was clipped by 0 bases and J by 6 bases, with 6 bases between them. The CDR3 is CASSYSISQPQHF. The sequenced CDR3 bases are TGTGCCAGCAGTTACTCGATTAGTCAGCCC.

This clone came up many times. The sequenced part of the CDR3 DNA is TGCAGTTCCCAGGATTGGCAAAACATT. Translating gives CSSQDWQNI. The full CDR3 protein reads CSSQDWQNIQYF. This chain links TRBV20-1 with TRBJ2-4; D uncertain. The CDR3 end is not reached by the read, which stops 3 residues before it; the germline J gene fills it in. Germline V gene lookup returns CDR1 DFQATT and CDR2 SNEGSKA (reference sequence). The V end lost 8 bases, the J end lost 5 bases, and 13 bases lay between the germline ends. The CDR3 has 12 amino acids.

This clone was detected many times. Sequencing ends 3 residues short of the CDR3 end; the germline J gene provides the rest. The chain employs TRBV7-3 and TRBJ2-5; 12 bases fit TRBD2. This CDR3 comprises 15 residues. CDR1 SGHTA and CDR2 FQGTGA come from the germline V gene. V lost 5 bases, J lost 1 base, and 2 bases stayed unmatched. The CDR3 protein is CASSPTSGGQETQYF. CDR3 DNA, as far as it was read: TGTGCCAGCAGCCCGACTAGCGGGGGCCAAGAGACC.

About this clone: From the germline J gene comes the end of the CDR3, since the read stops 3 residues before it. The V call is TRBV5-1, the J call TRBJ2-1; tentatively, D is TRBD2 (7 bases). The CDR3 length is 16 residues. Trimming stripped 2 bases from V and 6 bases from J, with 18 bases between. Per germline, CDR1 SGHRS and CDR2 YFSETQ. CDR3 residues: CASSFLGGVERNEQFF. The CDR3 bases that were read are TGCGCCAGCAGCTTTTTAGGGGGGGTTGAGCGCAATGAG.

In regard to this clone: With the read ending 3 residues before the CDR3 end, the germline J gene is used to fill in that end. V usage is TRBV11-2 and J usage is TRBJ2-2; 8 nucleotides match TRBD1. CDR1 is SGHAT and CDR2 is FQNNGV in the germline V gene. This CDR3 is 15 amino acids long. V trimming: 5 bases; J trimming: 0 bases; junction bases outside the gene matches: 2. CDR3 protein: CASSRDRTNTGELFF. The sequenced part of the CDR3 DNA is TGTGCCAGCAGCAGGGACAGGACGAACACCGGGGAG. The complete variable domain, with remaining parts taken from reference TRBV11-2 and TRBJ2-2, reads EAGVAQSPRYKIIEKRQSVAFWCNPISGHATLYWYQQILGQGPKLLIQFQNNGVVDDSQLPKDRFSAERLKGVDSTLKIQPAKLEDSAVYLCASSRDRTNTGELFFGEGSRLTVL.

This clone was seen many times. The DNA ends 3 residues before the CDR3 does, and the rest of the CDR3 is filled in from the germline J gene. The chain links TRBV20-1 to TRBJ2-5; 10 bases align to TRBD2. V was pared by 5 bases and J by 2 bases, with 5 bases of the junction left unmatched. The V gene's germline CDR1 is DFQATT and CDR2 SNEGSKA (reference sequence). The CDR3 totals 14 residues. CDR3 amino acids: CSALSGGPQETQYF. CDR3 DNA, as far as it was read: TGCAGTGCTCTTAGCGGGGGGCCGCAAGAGACC.

The table lists this clone with many counts. Read sequence stops 3 residues before the CDR3 end, and the germline J gene provides the missing end. The V gene is TRBV7-2, the J gene TRBJ2-7; unclear D gene. Germline CDR1 and CDR2: SGHTA and FQGNSA. The CDR3 consists of 12 residues. V lost 1 base, J lost 2 bases, and 3 bases lay in between. CDR3 region: CASSLEAYEQYF. Incomplete CDR3 DNA: TGTGCCAGCAGCTTAGAGGCCTACGAG.

This clone was detected ten times or more. The read comes to an end 3 residues before the CDR3 does, leaving the germline J gene to fill in the end. V is TRBV7-2 and J is TRBJ1-2; D may be TRBD1 (6 bases). The CDR3 is made up of 13 amino acids. Germline V gene lookup returns CDR1 SGHTA and CDR2 FQGNSA. Partial CDR3 DNA: TGTGCCAGCAGCTTGGGGTACAGGGACGGC. Protein sequence: CASSLGYRDG. The complete CDR3 sequence is CASSLGYRDGYTF.

This clone was detected ten times or more. The read ends 3 residues before the CDR3 terminus; that terminus is restored from the germline J gene. The chain carries TRBV5-1 and TRBJ2-2; D is undetermined. CDR3 size: 13 residues. From germline, CDR1 is SGHRS and CDR2 YFSETQ. V was trimmed by 4 bases and J by 3 bases, leaving 7 bases between them. The part of the CDR3 DNA that was read is TGCGCCAGCAGCCTATCGTACACCGGGGAG. It is translated as CASSLSYTGE. The whole CDR3 sequence reads CASSLSYTGELFF.

This clone was counted at least ten times. CDR3 sequence reads: CSARGQAGSREQFF. The CDR3 DNA, read in part, is TGCAGTGCTAGAGGACAGGCGGGATCCCGTGAG. V and J are TRBV20-1 and TRBJ2-1; D is tentatively TRBD1 or TRBD2 (6 bases each). The missing CDR3 end, 3 residues past where the read stops, is filled in from the germline J gene. This CDR3 is built from 14 residues. The V end was cut by 1 base, the J end by 9 bases, with 16 bases between. Germline CDR1 is DFQATT and CDR2 is SNEGSKA (reference sequence).

This clone was seen ten or more times. Read sequence stops 3 residues before the CDR3 end, and the germline J gene provides the missing end. The genes are TRBV7-8 and TRBJ2-7, with a weak D call TRBD1 (5 bases). This CDR3 comprises 13 residues. Looked up from germline, CDR1 is SGHVS and CDR2 is FQNEAQ. V lost 1 base and J lost 4, with 8 bases in between. Partial CDR3 DNA: TGTGCCAGCAGCTTAGGGACACCATACGAG. Translation gives CASSLGTPYE. The whole CDR3 sequence reads CASSLGTPYEQYF.

In its sample, this clone was seen a few times. Read data end 3 residues before the CDR3 end; the end is taken from the germline J gene. This chain links TRBV30 with TRBJ2-2; TRBD1 agrees at 8 bases. The CDR3 has 13 residues. The germline gives CDR1 GTSNPN, CDR2 SVGIG (reference sequence). The CDR3 bases that were read are TGTGCCTGGCAGGGGGCAGGTAATTCACCG. Translating it yields CAWQGAGNSP. The complete CDR3 sequence is CAWQGAGNSPLFF.

This clone was seen at least ten times. The sequence runs out 3 residues before the end of the CDR3; the remainder is reconstructed from the germline J gene. V is TRBV20-1 and J is TRBJ2-7; 7 bases are shared with TRBD2. The germline V gene encodes CDR1 DFQATT and CDR2 SNEGSKA (reference sequence). The CDR3 spans 15 residues. J was trimmed by 3 bases and V by 5 bases; bases with no gene match: 13. The CDR3 reads CSAAETSGDLYEQYF. The CDR3 DNA, read in part, is TGCAGTGCTGCCGAAACAAGCGGGGACCTCTACGAG.

This clone has a count of ten or more. The CDR3 end lies 3 residues beyond the end of the read and is filled in from the germline J gene. The V gene is TRBV20-1, the J gene TRBJ1-6; D call uncertain. Germline V gene data show CDR1 as DFQATT and CDR2 as SNEGSKA (reference sequence). CDR3 size: 14 residues. The ends were cut back, 3 bases at V and 6 bases at J, with 12 bases in the middle. Incomplete CDR3 DNA: TGCAGTGCTAGTAGCGGGAGTTCTAATTCACCC. Amino acids: CSASSGSSNSP. From start to end, the CDR3 is CSASSGSSNSPLHF.

This clone came up many times. The read falls 3 residues short of the CDR3 end, and the missing part is taken from the germline J gene. V usage is TRBV13 and J usage is TRBJ2-1, with 9 bases that match TRBD1. CDR3 length: 18 amino acids. Unmatched junction bases numbered 11, after V lost 0 bases and J lost 5 bases. Germline V gives CDR1 PRHDT, CDR2 FYEKMQ (reference sequence). The CDR3 bases that were read are TGTGCCAGCAGCTTAGGATTCAAACTCGGGACAGGGAACAATGAG. This sequence encodes CASSLGFKLGTGNNE. The full CDR3 is CASSLGFKLGTGNNEQFF.

This clone was seen only a few times. The CDR3 sequence: CASSPLDRGLRQPQHF. CDR3 DNA (partial): TGTGCCAGCTCACCACTGGACAGGGGGCTACGTCAGCCC. This chain links TRBV18 with TRBJ1-5; 11 positions agree with TRBD1. The read gets to within 3 residues of the CDR3 end, and the germline J gene fills in the rest. The CDR3 contains 16 residues. CDR1 and CDR2 (germline): KGHSH, LQKENI. With 1 base clipped from V and 6 bases from J, the junction kept 5 bases outside the gene matches.

This clone has a count of ten or more. The read is 3 residues too short to cover the CDR3 end, so that end is filled in from the germline J gene. The chain recombines TRBV10-3 with TRBJ2-7; TRBD1 matches at 7 bases. Germline lookup yields CDR1 ENHRY and CDR2 SYGVKD. Trimming took 5 bases from V and 3 from J; bases not matched to a gene: 7. There are 14 residues in the CDR3. The part of the CDR3 DNA that was read is TGTGCCATCAGTAGACAGGGAGAGAACTACGAG. It codes for CAISRQGENYE. The CDR3 in its entirety is CAISRQGENYEQYF.

This clone was observed many times. The read terminates 3 residues before the CDR3 end, so the remaining end is supplied by the germline J gene. This rearrangement joins TRBV2 to TRBJ2-7; no clear D. The CDR3 is 15 residues long. Trimming shortened V by 4 bases and J by 3 bases, and 16 bases separated the two germline ends. Germline loops: CDR1 SNHLY, CDR2 FYNNEI. The CDR3 sequence: CASSVGVGVVYEQYF. The sequenced part of the CDR3 DNA is TGTGCCAGCAGTGTTGGTGTCGGTGTGGTCTACGAG.

Only a few counts were recorded for this clone. The read ends 3 residues shy of where the CDR3 ends; the end is completed using the germline J gene. The chain employs TRBV5-1 and TRBJ1-5, with 9 positions matching TRBD1. Germline V lookup: CDR1 SGHRS, CDR2 YFSETQ. After removal of 1 base from V and 6 bases from J, the junction contained 11 bases not matched to a gene. The CDR3 totals 17 residues. The DNA read from the CDR3 is TGCGCCAGCAGCTTGCGGGACAGGGTAAGGCGGCTTCAGCCC. Its translation is CASSLRDRVRRLQP. The whole CDR3 sequence is CASSLRDRVRRLQPQHF. The full variable domain, with the rest looked up from reference TRBV5-1 and TRBJ1-5, is KAGVTQTPRYLIKTRGQQVTLSCSPISGHRSVSWYQQTPGQGLQFLFEYFSETQRNKGNFPGRFSGRQFSNSRSEMNVSTLELGDSALYLCASSLRDRVRRLQPQHFGDGTRLSIL.